This T cell receptor (beta chain) originates from a study of T cell clonotyping in hematopoietic cell transplantation. Study-wide results and caveats: At the given depth, recipient repertoires were over 95% de novo clonotypes.

Trimming pared 2 bases from V and 7 bases from J, leaving 9 bases between. The germline gives CDR1 GTSNPN, CDR2 SVGIG (reference sequence). The CDR3 consists of 13 residues. This clone was counted a few times. The target antigen is unknown. Sequencing used immunoSEQ multiplex PCR; TCRdb keeps in-frame clones, though not all of them. The sample includes approximately 5,800 clones, 32% seen only once; the top ten take around a sixth. Sequencing used peripheral blood mononuclear cells, obtained 30 days after allogeneic stem cell transplant. This sequence originates from a female patient between 50 and 60 years old who had an allogeneic stem cell transplant from an unrelated donor, so the T cells may come from the graft donor. Some clones in this sample may be carry-over from other donors' samples. The V gene is TRBV30, the J gene TRBJ1-6; D uncertain. In nucleotides, the CDR3 is TGTGCCTGGAGTACTACCCCCAATTCACCCCTCCACTTT. It translates to CAWSTTPNSPLHF.